The 23 T cell receptor beta chains given below trace back to one sample, sequenced in a study of blood T cell repertoires in COVID-19. Libraries were prepared by immunoSEQ multiplex PCR; TCRdb keeps only in-frame clonotypes and omits some of them. The sample shows 500,000 or so clones, roughly 90% of them seen only once. The sequencing sample was made of PBMCs or T cells enriched from blood (not recorded which). The receptor set was obtained from a young woman who had recovered from COVID-19.

The chain recombines TRBV10-2 with TRBJ2-5, with TRBD2 as a possible D gene (6 bases). The CDR3 is 13 amino acids. Germline assignment: CDR1 WSHSY and CDR2 SAAADI. The V end lost 8 bases, the J end lost 5 bases, and 15 bases lay between the germline ends. The chain's CDR3 is CASGVTSPETQYF. The CDR3 bases are TGCGCCAGCGGAGTGACTAGTCCGGAGACCCAGTACTTC.

The J gene is TRBJ1-1, the V gene TRBV9; tentative D call: TRBD1 (5 bases). Germline CDR1 reads SGDLS; CDR2 reads YYNGEE. The CDR3 loop spans 14 amino acids. V was cut by 2 bases and J by 5 bases, with 13 bases left in between. CDR3 loop: CASSVGQGRTEAFF. CDR3 bases: TGTGCCAGCAGCGTGGGCCAGGGAAGAACTGAAGCTTTCTTT.

The chain recombines TRBV7-2 with TRBJ1-1, with D maybe TRBD1 (5 bases). Looked up from germline, CDR1 is SGHTA and CDR2 is FQGNSA. Trimming cost V 1 base and J 1 base, with 10 bases left between them. CDR3 length equals 15 residues. The CDR3 bases are TGTGCCAGCAGCTTAGGGGCAGGGCGGAACACTGAAGCTTTCTTT. Translating it yields CASSLGAGRNTEAFF.

This sequence joins TRBV7-2 and TRBJ2-7; 9 nucleotides align to TRBD1. V trimming: 2 bases; J trimming: 6 bases; junction bases outside the gene matches: 5. The length of the CDR3 is 14 residues. Germline assignment: CDR1 SGHTA and CDR2 FQGNSA. In DNA, the CDR3 is TGTGCCAGCAGCTTAATGGGACAGGGAGCCGAGCAGTACTTC. The encoded protein is CASSLMGQGAEQYF.

The chain combines TRBV19 with TRBJ1-5, with D perhaps matching TRBD1 (6 bases). The V gene's germline CDR1 is LNHDA and CDR2 SQIVND (reference sequence). Trimming left V 6 bases short and J 2 bases short, with 14 bases between. The CDR3 has 15 amino acids. CDR3 residues: CASSEGGYGNQPQHF. The DNA for the CDR3 is TGTGCCAGTAGCGAAGGGGGTTACGGCAATCAGCCCCAGCATTTT.

The V and J genes are TRBV5-1 and TRBJ2-5, with 7 bases aligning to TRBD2. Per the germline V gene, CDR1 is SGHRS and CDR2 is YFSETQ. This CDR3 is built from 15 residues. After removal of 1 base from V and 4 bases from J, the junction contained 7 bases not matched to a gene. The CDR3 sequence: CASSLFAGEGETQYF. The CDR3 nucleotides read TGCGCCAGCAGCTTGTTCGCGGGGGAGGGAGAGACCCAGTACTTC.

The chain carries TRBV9 and TRBJ2-5; D possibly corresponds to TRBD1 (6 bases). The germline gives CDR1 SGDLS, CDR2 YYNGEE. This CDR3 is built from 15 residues. The germline V and J ends were trimmed by 4 bases and 5 bases, with 18 bases remaining between them. DNA of the CDR3: TGTGCCAGCAGCCCAGAGACAGGTTTGAGGGAGACCCAGTACTTC. It is translated as CASSPETGLRETQYF.

This clone has a handful of counts. The rearrangement uses TRBV4-2 and TRBJ2-2; 12 bases agree with TRBD2. After removal of 0 bases from V and 7 bases from J, the junction contained 6 bases not matched to a gene. Germline V lookup: CDR1 LGHNA, CDR2 YNFKEQ. The CDR3 spans 17 residues. CDR3 amino acids: CASSQDGLAGSGGELFF. In DNA, the CDR3 is TGTGCCAGCAGCCAAGATGGACTAGCGGGGAGCGGCGGGGAGCTGTTTTTT.

The chain has TRBV11-3 and TRBJ2-3, with a possible D match to TRBD2 (5 bases). This CDR3 is 14 amino acids long. Germline CDR1 reads SGHNT; CDR2 reads YENEEA. The V gene lost 3 bases and the J gene lost 2 bases, with 9 bases spanning the gap. The CDR3 coding sequence is TGTGCCAGCAGCTTCGGACTTAACACAGATACGCAGTATTTT. It is translated as CASSFGLNTDTQYF.

The rearrangement links TRBV27 to TRBJ1-6; the D is unclear. This CDR3 has 14 residues. Trimming took 2 bases from V and 7 from J, leaving 9 bases between them. Germline V CDR1 and CDR2: MNHEY, SMNVEV (reference sequence). CDR3 region: CASSLGVANSPLHF. CDR3 in DNA: TGTGCCAGCAGTTTAGGAGTGGCCAATTCACCCCTCCACTTT.

The chain is built from TRBV7-9 and TRBJ2-3, with D perhaps TRBD1 (6 bases). Trimming shortened V by 5 bases and J by 2 bases, and 14 bases separated the two germline ends. The length of the CDR3 is 15 residues. Germline CDR1 reads SEHNR; CDR2 reads FQNEAQ (reference sequence). CDR3 protein: CASSASRGPTDTQYF. The CDR3 coding sequence is TGTGCCAGCAGCGCAAGCAGGGGACCCACAGATACGCAGTATTTT.

The gene calls are TRBV7-8 and TRBJ1-2, with D perhaps matching TRBD1 (5 bases). The germline V and J ends were trimmed by 1 base and 4 bases, with 16 bases remaining between them. Germline CDR1 reads SGHVS; CDR2 reads FQNEAQ. The CDR3 is made up of 16 amino acids. The CDR3, as DNA: TGTGCCAGCAGCTTAGACTGGGGCAGCTTTAGCTATGGCTACACCTTC. Amino acid sequence: CASSLDWGSFSYGYTF.

As concerns this clone: The sample carries other DNA sequences with the same CDR3. This chain joins TRBV7-3 and TRBJ2-1; D is possibly TRBD2 (5 bases). In germline, CDR1 is SGHTA, CDR2 FQGTGA. This CDR3 region has 15 residues. Trimming took 5 bases from V and 0 from J, leaving 11 bases between them. The CDR3 DNA reads as TGTGCCAGCAGCCTGAGCGGAAGCTCCTACAATGAGCAGTTCTTC. Its translation is CASSLSGSSYNEQFF.

The V call is TRBV7-6, the J call TRBJ2-1; 8 bases line up with TRBD2. Per the germline V gene, CDR1 is SGHVS and CDR2 is FNYEAQ. The CDR3 length is 13 residues. V dropped 4 bases and J dropped 7; count of bases not matched to a gene: 3. The DNA of the CDR3 is TGTGCCAGCAGCTCCGGGGGGGGGAATGAGCAGTTCTTC. Its translation is CASSSGGGNEQFF. Based on the CDR3 plus reference TRBV7-6 and TRBJ2-1, the full variable domain is GAGVSQSPRYKVTKRGQDVALRCDPISGHVSLYWYRQALGQGPEFLTYFNYEAQQDKSGLPNDRFSAERPEGSISTLTIQRTEQRDSAMYRCASSSGGGNEQFFGPGTRLTVL.

The chain is built from TRBV7-8 and TRBJ2-7; 10 positions agree with TRBD2. The ends lost 6 bases at V and 6 bases at J; junction bases unmatched: 8. The CDR3 has 14 residues. Germline V lookup: CDR1 SGHVS, CDR2 FQNEAQ. The CDR3 reads CASSASGGRREQYF. As DNA, the CDR3 is TGTGCCAGCAGTGCTAGCGGGGGTCGTCGCGAGCAGTACTTC.

The V gene is TRBV7-2, the J gene TRBJ2-7, with 7 bases that match TRBD1. The V and J ends lost 6 bases and 3 bases, in that order; junction bases with no gene match: 11. The germline V gene encodes CDR1 SGHTA and CDR2 FQGNSA. The CDR3 length is 15 residues. CDR3 in DNA: TGTGCCAGCAGTCCTGACAGGGATCTTAGCTACGAGCAGTACTTC. Protein: CASSPDRDLSYEQYF.

The chain has TRBV12-3 or TRBV12-4 and TRBJ2-7; D gene uncertain. Trimming cost V 3 bases and J 3 bases, with 9 bases left between them. The CDR3 has 13 residues. This CDR3 is CASSFLGGYEQYF. CDR3 bases: TGTGCCAGCAGTTTTCTCGGCGGCTACGAGCAGTACTTC.

The chain employs TRBV11-2 and TRBJ1-1; 8 positions agree with TRBD1. The CDR3 consists of 14 residues. V gave up 5 bases and J gave up 6 bases; unmatched junction bases: 8. CDR1 and CDR2 from the germline V gene are SGHAT and FQNNGV. CDR3 residues: CASSPTGVNSEAFF. The CDR3 nucleotides read TGTGCCAGCAGCCCGACAGGGGTTAACTCTGAAGCTTTCTTT.

The CDR3: CASSLPGQGLRQETQYF. Here the CDR3 DNA reads TGTGCCAGCAGCCTCCCGGGACAGGGGTTGAGGCAAGAGACCCAGTACTTC. The V and J genes are TRBV14 and TRBJ2-5, with 10 positions matching TRBD1. CDR1 is SGHDN, CDR2 FVKESK, per germline. The CDR3 spans 17 residues. V gave up 4 bases and J gave up 2 bases; unmatched junction bases: 10.

This clone has only one observation. The chain uses TRBV4-1 and TRBJ1-2; the D gene is possibly TRBD1 (5 bases). The CDR3 covers 15 residues. Germline values: CDR1 MGHRA, CDR2 YSYEKL. Trimming removed 2 bases at V and 8 bases at J, with 18 bases between. The CDR3: CASSQLGRGKEGYTF. Here the CDR3 DNA reads TGCGCCAGCAGCCAATTGGGGAGGGGCAAGGAAGGCTACACCTTC.

This chain joins TRBV2 and TRBJ2-1, with D possibly being TRBD1 (6 bases). V shed 4 bases and J shed 3 bases, with 13 bases lying between them. Looked up from germline, CDR1 is SNHLY and CDR2 is FYNNEI. The CDR3 consists of 15 residues. DNA of the CDR3: TGTGCCAGCAGTGGGGGGCCGGGGAACTACAATGAGCAGTTCTTC. Protein product: CASSGGPGNYNEQFF.

The V and J genes are TRBV6-5 and TRBJ2-6, with D possibly being TRBD1 (5 bases). The germline CDR1 and CDR2 sequences are MNHEY and SVGAGI. The CDR3 is 15 amino acids. Between the trimmed V and J ends, which lost 7 bases and 4 bases, there was a span of 14 bases. The DNA for the CDR3 is TGTGCCAGCACCCCCCAGGGCCACGGGGCCAACGTCCTGACTTTC. Translation: CASTPQGHGANVLTF.

This chain uses TRBV24-1 with TRBJ2-2, with 7 bases lining up with TRBD2. Germline V CDR1 and CDR2: KGHDR, SFDVKD. The CDR3 is 17 residues long. V shed 2 bases and J 0 bases; nucleotides not matched to a gene: 5. The CDR3 is CATSDSSSGTNTGELFF. The CDR3 bases are TGTGCCACCAGTGATTCCTCCAGCGGGACGAACACCGGGGAGCTGTTTTTT.